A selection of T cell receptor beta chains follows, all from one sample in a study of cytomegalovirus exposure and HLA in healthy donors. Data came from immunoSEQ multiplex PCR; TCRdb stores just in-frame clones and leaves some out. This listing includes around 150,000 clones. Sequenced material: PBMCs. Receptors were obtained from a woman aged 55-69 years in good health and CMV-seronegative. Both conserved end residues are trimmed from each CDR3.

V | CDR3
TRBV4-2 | ASSSTGGAEAF
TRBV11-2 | ASSPGVAASGNTIY
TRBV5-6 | ASSRERPGEQF
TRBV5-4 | ASSPPSTGELF
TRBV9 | ASSVVPSGDTIY
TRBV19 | ASSVTGTGVFNQPQH
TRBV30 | AWSQGPYEQY
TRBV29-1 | SVLTRYDLNTEAF
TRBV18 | ASSQNLNTEAF
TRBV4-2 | ASSQIDFYGYT
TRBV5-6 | ASSRTGPVSGYT